One and the same sample provided the 12 T cell receptor beta chains below, sequenced in a study of T-cell memory formation after mild COVID-19. TCRdb fed the 5' RACE reads into MiXCR, producing one record per CDR3 protein. Seen here are hundreds of thousands of distinct CDR3 sequences, more than 15% observed once, and the top ten hold roughly 21%. What was sequenced was PBMCs or a T cell subset sorted from them (not recorded which). These TCRs come from a man aged 18 to 29 who had mild COVID-19 (a few samples of this study predate the infection). Cell type and time point are not known.

This clonotype showed up just a few times. The V call is TRBV2, the J call TRBJ1-6, with 7 bases identical to TRBD1. In germline, CDR1 is SNHLY, CDR2 FYNNEI. The CDR3 runs to 16 residues. V dropped 6 bases and J dropped 5; count of bases not matched to a gene: 10. DNA for the CDR3: TGTGCCAGCAGCCTAAGTCAGACAGGGAATAATTCACCCCTCCACTTT. It encodes CASSLSQTGNNSPLHF.

This clonotype was recorded a few times. This rearrangement joins TRBV30 to TRBJ1-6; 10 nucleotides match TRBD1. Unmatched junction bases numbered 7, after V lost 3 bases and J lost 5 bases. This CDR3 contains 16 residues. Germline V gives CDR1 GTSNPN, CDR2 SVGIG (reference sequence). The CDR3 protein is CAWRNPGQGNNSPLHF. The CDR3 DNA reads TGTGCCTGGAGGAACCCGGGACAGGGGAATAATTCACCCCTCCACTTT.

This clonotype was detected ten times or more. The CDR3 DNA reads TGTGCCAGCAGCCGGACAGGTAGAGAGCAGTACGTC. Encoded protein: CASSRTGREQYV. The rearrangement uses TRBV5-6 and TRBJ2-7; TRBD1 aligns across 7 bases. This CDR3 is built from 12 residues. Germline-derived CDR1 and CDR2 are SGHDT and YYEEEE. J was trimmed by 7 bases and V by 4 bases; bases with no gene match: 5.

This clonotype appeared a few times. The DNA for the CDR3 is TGTGCCAGCAGCGGCGGGGGGCGGACAGATACGCAGTATTTT. Translating gives CASSGGGRTDTQYF. The chain links TRBV27 to TRBJ2-3; 8 nucleotides line up with TRBD2. Unmatched junction bases numbered 5, after V lost 6 bases and J lost 3 bases. The CDR3 consists of 14 residues. Germline-derived CDR1 and CDR2 are MNHEY and SMNVEV (reference sequence).

The chain recombines TRBV29-1 with TRBJ2-5, with a possible D match to TRBD2 (6 bases). Trimming left V 3 bases short and J 4 bases short, with 15 bases between. Germline CDR1 SQVTM, CDR2 ANQGSEA. The length of the CDR3 is 14 residues. This chain's CDR3 is CSVDRGSPGETQYF. DNA for the CDR3: TGCAGCGTTGATCGGGGGTCCCCAGGAGAGACCCAGTACTTC.

This clonotype appeared many times. CDR3 amino acids: CASSLPRGTGDNNEQFF. The CDR3, as DNA: TGTGCCAGCAGCTTACCTAGGGGGACAGGGGATAACAATGAGCAGTTCTTC. V is TRBV7-8 and J is TRBJ2-1; TRBD1 matches 10 bases. V shed 2 bases, J shed 5 bases, and the junction held 9 bases outside the gene matches. The CDR3 is made up of 17 amino acids. The germline V gene encodes CDR1 SGHVS and CDR2 FQNEAQ.

This clonotype was found a few times. This sequence joins TRBV11-3 and TRBJ2-4, with no clear D. Germline lookup yields CDR1 SGHNT and CDR2 YENEEA. This CDR3 has 17 residues. V gave up 8 bases and J gave up 0 bases, with 20 bases separating them. The CDR3 protein is CASRIKQTHLAKNIQYF. As DNA, the CDR3 is TGTGCCAGCCGGATAAAGCAGACGCATTTAGCCAAAAACATTCAGTACTTC.

This clonotype showed up just a few times. The chain recombines TRBV30 with TRBJ2-5, with TRBD2 matching over 7 bases. The trim removed 4 bases at V and 5 bases at J, leaving 7 bases unmatched. This CDR3 spans 13 amino acids. Looked up from germline, CDR1 is GTSNPN and CDR2 is SVGIG (reference sequence). The CDR3 sequence: CAWNSGGRETQYF. The DNA for the CDR3 is TGTGCCTGGAACTCCGGGGGGAGGGAGACCCAGTACTTC.

This clonotype was seen ten or more times. The rearrangement uses TRBV20-1 and TRBJ1-6; D unclear. The CDR3 runs to 14 residues. V shed 6 bases and J shed 7 bases, with 16 bases lying between them. Germline V gives CDR1 DFQATT, CDR2 SNEGSKA (reference sequence). The CDR3 coding sequence is TGCAGTGCGCTAGCGGCCCTGAAAAATTCACCCCTCCACTTT. Its translation is CSALAALKNSPLHF.

This clonotype came up once. The chain recombines TRBV6-2 or TRBV6-3 with TRBJ2-7, with D possibly TRBD1 on 6 matching bases. V lost 4 bases, J lost 6 bases, and 16 bases lay in between. Per germline, CDR1 MNHEY and CDR2 SVGEGT. CDR3 size: 14 residues. This chain's CDR3 is CASSLWQGQSEQYF. In DNA, the CDR3 is TGTGCCAGCAGTTTGTGGCAGGGACAAAGCGAGCAGTACTTC.

The rearrangement uses TRBV11-3 and TRBJ2-2; unclear D gene. Trimming removed 6 bases from V and 2 bases from J, with 7 bases in between. In germline, CDR1 is SGHNT, CDR2 YENEEA. The CDR3 covers 13 residues. CDR3 sequence: CASRARNTGELFF. The CDR3 DNA reads as TGTGCCAGCAGGGCTAGAAACACCGGGGAGCTGTTTTTT.

The CDR3 coding sequence is TGTGCCAGCCGAGTGGAGTGGGAGCCCCAGCATTTT. Translation gives CASRVEWEPQHF. V and J are TRBV6-2 or TRBV6-3 and TRBJ1-5; D is uncertain. Trimming removed 8 bases from V and 8 bases from J, with 13 bases in between. The germline V gene has CDR1 MNHEY and CDR2 SVGEGT. The CDR3 consists of 12 residues.